Presented here are 14 T cell receptor beta chains from one specimen sequenced in a study of early T cells in non-severe SARS-CoV-2 infection. TCRdb reprocessed the 5' RACE reads via MiXCR and lists one record per CDR3 protein. Among some 39,000 distinct CDR3 sequences listed, around 7.8% were seen once. Sequencing was carried out using whole blood. These receptors all come from an adult who was a healthcare worker with PCR-confirmed SARS-CoV-2 infection or an uninfected control (not recorded which).

V and J are TRBV7-9 and TRBJ2-7, with no clear D. This CDR3 region has 15 residues. Germline CDR1 and CDR2: SEHNR and FQNEAQ (reference sequence). The V and J ends lost 5 bases and 4 bases respectively, with 18 bases between them. In DNA form, the CDR3 reads TGTGCCAGCAGCCCCGATCTGGTTAACGGATACGAGCAGTACTTC. Translation: CASSPDLVNGYEQYF.

This chain links TRBV7-2 with TRBJ1-2; the D gene is possibly TRBD1 (6 bases). CDR1 SGHTA and CDR2 FQGNSA come from the germline V gene. The length of the CDR3 is 15 residues. Trimming took 1 base from V and 4 from J, leaving 13 bases between them. The CDR3, as DNA: TGTGCCAGCAGCTTAGAGTCAGGGGTTACCTATGGCTACACCTTC. Protein: CASSLESGVTYGYTF.

This clonotype appeared many times. The chain employs TRBV18 and TRBJ2-3; D gene uncertain. CDR1 KGHSH and CDR2 LQKENI come from the germline V gene. V gave up 8 bases and J gave up 1 base, with 13 bases separating them. The length of the CDR3 is 14 residues. The CDR3 nucleotides read TGTGCCAGCGTACCCGGTGTGCGCACAGATACGCAGTATTTT. Protein sequence: CASVPGVRTDTQYF.

This clonotype was observed at least ten times. The V and J genes are TRBV5-6 and TRBJ1-2; D remains ambiguous. CDR3 size: 12 residues. Germline V gene data show CDR1 as SGHDT and CDR2 as YYEEEE. V lost 2 bases to trimming and J lost 6 bases, with 8 bases between them. The CDR3 spells CASSFVSHGYTF. CDR3 DNA sequence: TGTGCCAGCAGCTTTGTATCTCATGGCTACACCTTC.

In its sample, this clonotype was seen many times. The rearrangement links TRBV6-2 or TRBV6-3 to TRBJ2-1, with 8 bases matching TRBD1. Per the germline V gene, CDR1 is MNHEY and CDR2 is SVGEGT. CDR3 size: 17 residues. Losses at the gene ends were 2 bases for V and 3 bases for J; bases not matched to a gene: 9. DNA for the CDR3: TGTGCCAGCAGTTACGTATCCGGGACAGGTTTCTACAATGAGCAGTTCTTC. Encoded protein: CASSYVSGTGFYNEQFF.

The table lists this clonotype with a few counts. The chain links TRBV20-1 to TRBJ1-1; no reliable D call. The CDR3 contains 12 residues. Trimming removed 0 bases from V and 1 base from J, with 3 bases in between. In germline, CDR1 is DFQATT, CDR2 SNEGSKA (reference sequence). Here the CDR3 reads CSARDQNTEAFF. CDR3 in DNA: TGCAGTGCTAGAGATCAGAACACTGAAGCTTTCTTT.

J is TRBJ1-2 and V is TRBV7-2; 7 bases are a match to TRBD1. The CDR3 contains 21 residues. Losses at the gene ends were 3 bases for V and 0 bases for J; bases not matched to a gene: 22. The germline V gene has CDR1 SGHTA and CDR2 FQGNSA. The CDR3 DNA follows: TGTGCCAGCAGCTTCCCCGGAGCCCACGGGACAGACGGGATTCCTAACTATGGCTACACCTTC. Its translation is CASSFPGAHGTDGIPNYGYTF.

This clonotype was seen more than once but under ten times. This sequence joins TRBV28 and TRBJ2-5; tentatively, D is TRBD2 (5 bases). The length of the CDR3 is 14 residues. Trimming removed 2 bases at V and 1 base at J, with 8 bases between. The V gene's germline CDR1 is MDHEN and CDR2 SYDVKM. This chain's CDR3 is CASSLGEGQETQYF. CDR3 bases: TGTGCCAGCAGTTTAGGCGAGGGCCAAGAGACCCAGTACTTC.

This clonotype has more than one count but fewer than ten. CDR3 bases: TGTGCCAGTAGTAACAGGGAACGCGAGCAGTACTTC. This encodes CASSNREREQYF. This chain joins TRBV19 and TRBJ2-7, with D perhaps TRBD1 (6 bases). The CDR3 runs to 12 residues. Germline CDR1 and CDR2: LNHDA and SQIVND (reference sequence). V gave up 4 bases and J gave up 6 bases, with 10 bases separating them.

The table lists this clonotype with many counts. The rearrangement links TRBV27 to TRBJ2-7; 7 bases fit TRBD2. The length of the CDR3 is 20 residues. J was trimmed by 2 bases and V by 5 bases; bases with no gene match: 24. Per the germline V gene, CDR1 is MNHEY and CDR2 is SMNVEV (reference sequence). CDR3 sequence (DNA): TGTGCCAGCAGTCGGGGTCGGGGGGATCCCCTTTCTAGCCCAACCTACGAGCAGTACTTC. Amino acid sequence: CASSRGRGDPLSSPTYEQYF.

This clonotype appeared a few times. The gene calls are TRBV19 and TRBJ2-5; TRBD1 matches 11 bases. The CDR3 covers 14 residues. Trimming cost V 11 bases and J 4 bases; bases outside gene matches: 9. Germline values: CDR1 LNHDA, CDR2 SQIVND (reference sequence). The chain's CDR3 is CASRGQGARETQYF. The CDR3 DNA follows: TGTGCCTCTCGAGGACAGGGGGCCCGAGAGACCCAGTACTTC. Variable domain in full (rest from reference TRBV19 and TRBJ2-5): DGGITQSPKYLFRKEGQNVTLSCEQNLNHDAMYWYRQDPGQGLRLIYYSQIVNDFQKGDIAEGYSVSREKKESFPLTVTSAQKNPTAFYLCASRGQGARETQYFGPGTRLLVL.

This clonotype was recorded many times. The J gene is TRBJ1-5, the V gene TRBV28; D call uncertain. The CDR3 consists of 14 residues. Trimming removed 2 bases at V and 4 bases at J, with 9 bases between. The germline V gene encodes CDR1 MDHEN and CDR2 SYDVKM. CDR3: CASSLSQKNQPQHF. Written as DNA, the CDR3 is TGTGCCAGCAGTTTAAGTCAGAAGAATCAGCCCCAGCATTTT.

This chain connects TRBV28 to TRBJ2-4; D call uncertain. Germline V gives CDR1 MDHEN, CDR2 SYDVKM. The CDR3 has 14 residues. Trimming left V 3 bases short and J 1 base short, with 7 bases between. DNA for the CDR3: TGTGCCAGCAGTTTGTCCAGGGCCAAAAACATTCAGTACTTC. This translates into CASSLSRAKNIQYF. Complete variable domain (other parts from reference TRBV28 and TRBJ2-4): DVKVTQSSRYLVKRTGEKVFLECVQDMDHENMFWYRQDPGLGLRLIYFSYDVKMKEKGDIPEGYSVSREKKERFSLILESASTNQTSMYLCASSLSRAKNIQYFGAGTRLSVL.

This clonotype was seen only once. This chain connects TRBV7-2 to TRBJ2-3, with TRBD2 matching 8 bases. Germline V CDR1 and CDR2: SGHTA, FQGNSA. With V trimmed by 2 bases and J by 4 bases, 5 bases remained unmatched. The CDR3 has 15 residues. Written as DNA, the CDR3 is TGTGCCAGCAGCTTACTGATGCGGGGGGCAGATACGCAGTATTTT. It yields the protein CASSLLMRGADTQYF.